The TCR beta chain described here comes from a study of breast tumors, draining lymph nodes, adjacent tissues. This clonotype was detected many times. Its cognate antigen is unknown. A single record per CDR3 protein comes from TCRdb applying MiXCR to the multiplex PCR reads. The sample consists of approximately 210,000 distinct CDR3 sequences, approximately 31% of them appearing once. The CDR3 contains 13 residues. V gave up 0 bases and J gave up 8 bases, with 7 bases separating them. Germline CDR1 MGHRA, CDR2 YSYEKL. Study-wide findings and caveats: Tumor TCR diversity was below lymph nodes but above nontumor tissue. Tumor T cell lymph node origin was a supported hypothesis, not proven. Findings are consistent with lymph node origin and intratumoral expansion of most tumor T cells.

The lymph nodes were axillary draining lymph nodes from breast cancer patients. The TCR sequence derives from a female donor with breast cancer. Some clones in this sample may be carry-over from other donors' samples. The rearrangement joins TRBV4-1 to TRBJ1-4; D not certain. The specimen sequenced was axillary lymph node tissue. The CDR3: CASSQDWREKLFF. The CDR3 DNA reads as TGCGCCAGCAGCCAAGATTGGAGGGAAAAACTGTTTTTT.